This entry describes one TCR beta chain. Only a few counts were recorded for this clone. The antigen it binds to is not known. Qualities for individual bases were not recorded, and no much larger clone is one base off. The same CDR3 also results from other DNA sequences found in this sample. The data belong to a study of shared clonotypes between healthy human individuals (TCRdb year 2020). Broadly, across the study: A few men and a couple of women, aged 18 to 49 years, made up the cohort. The study deeply sequenced blood TCR repertoires of five healthy adults to estimate repertoire size and the extent of clonotype sharing between individuals. To increase sequencing depth and limit assay-specific biases, TCR repertoire library preparation and sequencing were carried out by different laboratories using diverse techniques. Per donor, leukapheresis produced somewhere between about 0.85 and 9.5 billion PBMCs.

Donors were healthy HIV-negative adults with no recently reported acute infections or vaccinations. All donors were Caucasian adults living in Nashville, Tennessee, USA. For unsorted samples, tens of millions of PBMCs were counted, and genomic DNA was extracted using the QIAamp DNA Blood Mini kit. Blood was obtained by leukapheresis, after which PBMCs were separated by Ficoll-Histopaque density gradient centrifugation and cryopreserved in liquid nitrogen vapor phase. General conclusions and limits of the study: Pairwise subsampling indicated that sequencing depth was expected to affect the degree of clonotype sharing among donors. Only blood was sampled, and tissue TCR repertoires likely differ from those in blood. The genetic and exposure-history diversity represented was limited by the small number of donors.

Using the deep immunoSEQ assay, multiplex PCR amplified TCR CDR3 regions from genomic DNA. Extracted genomic DNA from each cell subset was spread evenly across all wells of several immunoSEQ 96-well plates, with each plate serving as a replicate. For unsorted PBMC, around 300 ng of genomic DNA, equivalent to approximately 28,000 T cell genomes, went into each replicate PCR. Genomic DNA from unsorted PBMC was sequenced over ten immunoSEQ deep assay plates. The purified libraries were quantified using a Qubit 3.0 fluorometer, sized with a Bioanalyzer 2100, and then quantified again using the KAPA Library Quantification kit. Every immunoSEQ 96-well plate was sequenced on a separate single-read 150-cycle Illumina NextSeq 550 flow cell. The source study handled its data this way. Because the immunoSEQ output included only junctional sequences and no quality scores, the filtering could not be the same as the filtering used for full-length reads. To assign V/J genes and CDR3, sequences were annotated against IMGT germline references using PyIR, a Python wrapper for IgBLAST v1.9. Reads were removed for weak V/J assignments (E-value above 1e-6), missing CDR3, stop codons, out-of-frame junctions, or ambiguous translated residues. V3J clonotypes were defined as sequences sharing an identical inferred V gene, J gene, and CDR3 amino acid sequence. Percentage overlap between repertoires was calculated by dividing the number of shared unique clonotypes by the size of the smaller repertoire. Repertoire richness was assessed with RTK rarefaction, the Chao1 estimator, and Recon v2.1 estimates of unobserved clonotypes. TCRdb took over this immuneACCESS table, retaining in-frame rearrangements with V and J assigned. Such tables are incomplete; in checked studies, under half of the missing clones stem from an unresolved V gene, and the remainder is unexplained. The V and J calls and clone size are taken from that table; D and trimming were inferred from the DNA. The sample table contains approximately 480,000 clones; only one count was recorded for 75% to 80% of them. The leading ten clones occupy under 15% of the sample.

The germline V and J ends show losses of 3 bases and 5 bases respectively, and no gene match explains 3 bases of the junction. The germline V gene sets CDR1 to MRHNA and CDR2 to SNTAGT. From cysteine to phenylalanine, the CDR3 is 15 amino acids long. The sequence is cut down to CDR3 DNA, 45 bases in frame from base 1. This sequence was found in a woman in her forties in good health. Some clones in this sample may be carry-over from other donors' samples. The rearrangement combines TRBV6-4 with TRBJ2-1; 11 bases in the middle match TRBD2. Sequenced material: PBMCs. The CDR3 reads as follows: CASSDGTSGNNEQFF. The DNA sequence is as follows: TGTGCCAGCAGTGATGGGACTAGCGGAAACAATGAGCAGTTCTTC.